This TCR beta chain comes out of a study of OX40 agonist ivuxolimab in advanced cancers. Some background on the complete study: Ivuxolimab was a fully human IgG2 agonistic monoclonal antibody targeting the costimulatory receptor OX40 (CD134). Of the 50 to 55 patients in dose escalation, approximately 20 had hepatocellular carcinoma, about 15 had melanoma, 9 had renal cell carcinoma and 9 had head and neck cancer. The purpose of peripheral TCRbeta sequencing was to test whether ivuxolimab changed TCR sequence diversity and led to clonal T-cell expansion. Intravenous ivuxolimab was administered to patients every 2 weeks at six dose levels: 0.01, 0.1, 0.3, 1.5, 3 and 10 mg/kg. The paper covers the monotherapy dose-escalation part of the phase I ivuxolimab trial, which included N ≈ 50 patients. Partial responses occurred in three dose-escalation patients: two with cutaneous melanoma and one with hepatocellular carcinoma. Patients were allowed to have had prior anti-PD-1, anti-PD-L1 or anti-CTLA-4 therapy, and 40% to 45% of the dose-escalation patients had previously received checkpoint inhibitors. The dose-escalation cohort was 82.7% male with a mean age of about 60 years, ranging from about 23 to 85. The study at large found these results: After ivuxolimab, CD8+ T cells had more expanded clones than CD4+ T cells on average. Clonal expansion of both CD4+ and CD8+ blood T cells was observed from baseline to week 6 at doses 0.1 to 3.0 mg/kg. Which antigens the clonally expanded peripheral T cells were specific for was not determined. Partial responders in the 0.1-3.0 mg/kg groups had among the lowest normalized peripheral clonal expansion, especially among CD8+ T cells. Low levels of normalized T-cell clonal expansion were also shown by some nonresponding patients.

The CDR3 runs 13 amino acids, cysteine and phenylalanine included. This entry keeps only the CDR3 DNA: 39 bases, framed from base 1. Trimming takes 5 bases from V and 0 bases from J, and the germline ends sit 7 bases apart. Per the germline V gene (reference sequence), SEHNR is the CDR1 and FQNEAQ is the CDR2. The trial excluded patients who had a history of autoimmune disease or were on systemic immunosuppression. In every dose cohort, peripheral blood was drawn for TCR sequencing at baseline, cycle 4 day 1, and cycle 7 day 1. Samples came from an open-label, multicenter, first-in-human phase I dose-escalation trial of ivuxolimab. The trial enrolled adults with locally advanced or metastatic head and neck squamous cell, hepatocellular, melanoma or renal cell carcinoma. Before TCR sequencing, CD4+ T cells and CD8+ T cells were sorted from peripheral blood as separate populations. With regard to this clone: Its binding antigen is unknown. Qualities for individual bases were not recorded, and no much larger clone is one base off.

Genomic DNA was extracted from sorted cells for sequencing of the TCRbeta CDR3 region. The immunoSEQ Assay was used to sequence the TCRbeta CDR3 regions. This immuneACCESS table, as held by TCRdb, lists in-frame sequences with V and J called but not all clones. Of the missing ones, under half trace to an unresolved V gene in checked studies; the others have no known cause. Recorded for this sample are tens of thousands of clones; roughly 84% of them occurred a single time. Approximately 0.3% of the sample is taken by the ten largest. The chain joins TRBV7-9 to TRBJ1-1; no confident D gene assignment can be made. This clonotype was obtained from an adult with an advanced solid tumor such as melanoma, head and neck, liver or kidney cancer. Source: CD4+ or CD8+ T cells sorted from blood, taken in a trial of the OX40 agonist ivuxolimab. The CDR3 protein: CASSPFLNTEAFF. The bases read TGTGCCAGCAGCCCATTCCTGAACACTGAAGCTTTCTTT.